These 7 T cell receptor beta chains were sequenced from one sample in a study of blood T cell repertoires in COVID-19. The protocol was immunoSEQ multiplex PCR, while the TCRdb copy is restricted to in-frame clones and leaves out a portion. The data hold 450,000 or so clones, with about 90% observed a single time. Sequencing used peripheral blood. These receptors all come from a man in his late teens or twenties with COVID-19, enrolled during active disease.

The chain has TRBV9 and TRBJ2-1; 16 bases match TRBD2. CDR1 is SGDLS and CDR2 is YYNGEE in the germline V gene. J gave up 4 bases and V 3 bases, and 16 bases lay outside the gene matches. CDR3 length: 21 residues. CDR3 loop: CASSDNRRGTSGGGSYNEQFF. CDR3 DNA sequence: TGTGCCAGCAGCGACAACCGCCGTGGGACTAGCGGGGGGGGATCATACAATGAGCAGTTCTTC.

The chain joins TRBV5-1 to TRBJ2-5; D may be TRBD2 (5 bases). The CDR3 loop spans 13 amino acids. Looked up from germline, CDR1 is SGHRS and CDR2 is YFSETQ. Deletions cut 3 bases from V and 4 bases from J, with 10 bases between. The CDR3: CASSSRAGETQYF. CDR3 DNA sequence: TGCGCCAGCAGCTCGCGGGCCGGAGAGACCCAGTACTTC.

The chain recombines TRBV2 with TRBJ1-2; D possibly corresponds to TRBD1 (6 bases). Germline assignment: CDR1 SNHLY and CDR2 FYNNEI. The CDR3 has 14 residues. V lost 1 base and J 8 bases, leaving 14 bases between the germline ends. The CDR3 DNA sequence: TGTGCCAGCAGTGAAGGCCGGGGGGCGCCCGGCTACACCTTC. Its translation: CASSEGRGAPGYTF.

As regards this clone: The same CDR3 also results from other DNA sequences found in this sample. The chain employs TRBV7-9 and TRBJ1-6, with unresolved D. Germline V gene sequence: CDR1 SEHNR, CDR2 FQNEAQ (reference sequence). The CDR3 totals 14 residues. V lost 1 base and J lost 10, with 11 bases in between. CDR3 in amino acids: CASSLGGLGSPLHF. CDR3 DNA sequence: TGTGCCAGCAGCTTAGGTGGACTTGGGTCACCCCTCCACTTT.

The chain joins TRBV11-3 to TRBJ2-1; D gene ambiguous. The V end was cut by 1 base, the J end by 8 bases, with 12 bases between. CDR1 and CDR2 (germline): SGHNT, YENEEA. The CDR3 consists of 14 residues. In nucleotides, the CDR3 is TGTGCCAGCAGCTTAGTCTCGATAGTCCATGAGCAGTTCTTC. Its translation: CASSLVSIVHEQFF.

DNA of the CDR3: TGTGCCAGCAGCTTAGGTAATAGCGGGGTCTACGAGCAGTACTTC. Encoded protein: CASSLGNSGVYEQYF. This sequence joins TRBV7-3 and TRBJ2-7; 8 nucleotides match TRBD2. The trim removed 2 bases at V and 3 bases at J, leaving 6 bases unmatched. CDR1 and CDR2 (germline): SGHTA, FQGTGA. This CDR3 is built from 15 residues.

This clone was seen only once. This CDR3 is CASSIGRDTRRGDSPLHF. CDR3 DNA sequence: TGTGCCAGTAGTATAGGCCGGGACACCCGCCGGGGCGATTCACCCCTCCACTTT. The rearrangement joins TRBV19 to TRBJ1-6; perhaps TRBD1 as D (6 bases). The CDR3 loop spans 18 amino acids. CDR1 is LNHDA, CDR2 SQIVND, per germline (reference sequence). V lost 1 base and J lost 8, with 21 bases in between.